This entry lists 18 T cell receptor beta chains sequenced from one sample in a study of T cell responses to AZD1222 COVID-19 vaccine. TCRdb's table, derived via immunoSEQ multiplex PCR, lists solely in-frame clones and lacks some. The sample includes approximately 190,000 clones, about nine tenths of them seen just once. Sequences were derived from peripheral blood, sampled on day 0 of AZD1222 vaccination. Receptors were obtained from an adult in good health.

The chain joins TRBV27 to TRBJ1-5; no clear D gene. Germline CDR1 is MNHEY and CDR2 is SMNVEV (reference sequence). CDR3 length: 14 residues. Trimming took 2 bases from V and 5 from J, leaving 10 bases between them. The CDR3 DNA reads as TGTGCCAGCAGTTTAGCAGTGGGCGATCAGCCCCAGCATTTT. It specifies CASSLAVGDQPQHF.

The gene calls are TRBV7-9 and TRBJ2-7; TRBD1 matches 8 bases. Germline V gene data show CDR1 as SEHNR and CDR2 as FQNEAQ (reference sequence). The CDR3 is 18 residues long. The V segment lost 5 bases and the J segment 6 bases; nucleotides outside the gene matches: 21. In nucleotides, the CDR3 is TGTGCCAGCAGCCACGGACAGGGCACCTTCTCCGGGGGATCCGAGCAGTACTTC. It translates to CASSHGQGTFSGGSEQYF.

This rearrangement joins TRBV6-2 or TRBV6-3 to TRBJ2-2; D tentatively fits TRBD1 or TRBD2 (5 bases each). In germline, CDR1 is MNHEY, CDR2 SVGEGT. The CDR3 is 12 amino acids. The V end lost 2 bases, the J end lost 7 bases, and 5 bases lay between the germline ends. The CDR3 DNA reads as TGTGCCAGCAGTTACGGGGGCGGGGAGCTGTTTTTT. Its translation: CASSYGGGELFF.

This chain connects TRBV5-8 to TRBJ1-1; D ambiguous. Germline V lookup: CDR1 SGHTS, CDR2 YDEGEE. This CDR3 has 13 amino acids. V shed 3 bases and J shed 0 bases, with 6 bases lying between them. CDR3 nucleotides: TGTGCCAGCAGCTCGAACCTGAACACTGAAGCTTTCTTT. Its protein product is CASSSNLNTEAFF.

The chain joins TRBV7-2 to TRBJ2-1; 12 nucleotides agree with TRBD2. Germline CDR1 and CDR2: SGHTA and FQGNSA. V was pared by 5 bases and J by 12 bases, with 11 bases of the junction left unmatched. This CDR3 comprises 15 residues. CDR3 region: CASSPASGRVQGQFF. The CDR3 DNA follows: TGTGCCAGCAGCCCCGCTAGCGGGAGGGTACAGGGGCAGTTCTTC.

The chain joins TRBV29-1 to TRBJ1-3; 7 nucleotides agree with TRBD1. The junction had 10 bases not matched to a gene; V was cut back by 4 bases and J by 4 bases. Germline V gives CDR1 SQVTM, CDR2 ANQGSEA. The CDR3 sequence is 15 residues long. CDR3 region: CSVAGDSRGGNTIYF. The CDR3 DNA sequence: TGCAGCGTTGCGGGGGACAGCCGAGGAGGAAACACCATATATTTT.

The V gene is TRBV6-6, the J gene TRBJ2-7, with TRBD1 identical over 8 bases. Per germline, CDR1 MNHNY and CDR2 SVGAGI (reference sequence). CDR3 length: 14 amino acids. The V and J ends lost 6 bases and 6 bases, in that order; junction bases with no gene match: 10. The CDR3 reads CASRKQGGGGEQYF. CDR3 in DNA: TGTGCCAGCAGAAAACAGGGGGGAGGTGGCGAGCAGTACTTC.

CDR3 protein: CASRTGPLYGYTF. CDR3 DNA sequence: TGTGCCAGCAGGACGGGACCTCTCTATGGCTACACCTTC. This sequence joins TRBV6-5 and TRBJ1-2, with D perhaps TRBD1 (5 bases). Germline CDR1 and CDR2: MNHEY and SVGAGI. The CDR3 is 13 amino acids. Between the trimmed V and J ends, which lost 6 bases and 4 bases, there was a span of 12 bases.

This rearrangement joins TRBV27 to TRBJ2-7; TRBD1 matches 7 bases. J was trimmed by 2 bases and V by 2 bases; bases with no gene match: 6. CDR3 length: 15 residues. The germline CDR1 and CDR2 sequences are MNHEY and SMNVEV (reference sequence). This CDR3 is CASSLTPGQTYEQYF. The CDR3 DNA follows: TGTGCCAGCAGTTTAACTCCGGGACAGACCTACGAGCAGTACTTC.

The chain couples TRBV11-3 to TRBJ1-1; weak D call: TRBD1 (6 bases). This CDR3 region has 14 residues. V dropped 4 bases and J dropped 0 bases, with 9 bases sitting between them. Germline V gene sequence: CDR1 SGHNT, CDR2 YENEEA. The CDR3 DNA reads as TGTGCCAGCAGCTCCGGACAGATGAACACTGAAGCTTTCTTT. Its protein product is CASSSGQMNTEAFF.

This rearrangement joins TRBV19 to TRBJ2-2; D uncertain. Germline V gene sequence: CDR1 LNHDA, CDR2 SQIVND (reference sequence). Trimming removed 3 bases at V and 8 bases at J, with 10 bases between. The CDR3 loop spans 13 amino acids. Here the CDR3 reads CASSMKPWGELFF. As DNA, the CDR3 is TGTGCCAGTAGTATGAAACCGTGGGGGGAGCTGTTTTTT.

V and J are TRBV24-1 and TRBJ2-1; D perhaps matches TRBD2 (5 bases). In germline, CDR1 is KGHDR, CDR2 SFDVKD. V shed 9 bases and J shed 3 bases, with 8 bases lying between them. This CDR3 spans 12 amino acids. In DNA, the CDR3 is TGTGCCACCTCAGAGGGCTACAATGAGCAGTTCTTC. Encoded protein: CATSEGYNEQFF.

The chain is built from TRBV2 and TRBJ2-7; the D is unclear. V lost 5 bases to trimming and J lost 3 bases, with 5 bases between them. The CDR3 loop spans 11 amino acids. Per germline, CDR1 SNHLY and CDR2 FYNNEI. The CDR3 DNA reads TGTGCCAGCAGTTACAGCTACGAGCAGTACTTC. Translating it yields CASSYSYEQYF.

Concerning this clone: One junction end disagrees with the germline gene, perhaps due to a read error. The rearrangement links TRBV19 to TRBJ2-1; TRBD1 matches 8 bases. CDR1 and CDR2 (germline): LNHDA, SQIVND (reference sequence). CDR3 length: 13 residues. As DNA, the CDR3 is TGTGCCAGTAGTCTCATCACGAACAGGGGGGTAGTCTTC. Its translation: CASSLITNRGVVF.

This clone was recorded a few times. The genes are TRBV13 and TRBJ2-3; D gene ambiguous. This CDR3 has 17 residues. Germline V gives CDR1 PRHDT, CDR2 FYEKMQ (reference sequence). V was cut by 2 bases and J by 6 bases, with 21 bases left in between. The CDR3 region has the DNA TGTGCCAGCAGCTTAAAAGGATTGACAATGCGACCGGATACGCAGTATTTT. This encodes CASSLKGLTMRPDTQYF.

In DNA form, the CDR3 reads TGTGCCAGCAGCTTGGACAGGGGGCAAATAGACACCATATATTTT. Translating gives CASSLDRGQIDTIYF. The chain carries TRBV7-8 and TRBJ1-3; 11 positions match TRBD1. With 3 bases clipped from V and 8 bases from J, the junction kept 6 bases outside the gene matches. Germline V gene lookup returns CDR1 SGHVS and CDR2 FQNEAQ. The CDR3 totals 15 residues.

The chain has TRBV6-6 and TRBJ2-7; TRBD1 might be the D (6 bases). The V end was cut by 2 bases, the J end by 7 bases, with 9 bases between. The CDR3 is 12 residues long. Per the germline V gene, CDR1 is MNHNY and CDR2 is SVGAGI (reference sequence). The CDR3 loop is CASSYTQGEQYF. Written as DNA, the CDR3 is TGTGCCAGCAGTTACACGCAGGGGGAGCAGTACTTC.

V usage is TRBV12-3 or TRBV12-4 and J usage is TRBJ2-7; D is undetermined. The CDR3 has 12 residues. The ends were cut back, 6 bases at V and 4 bases at J, with 10 bases in the middle. CDR3 sequence (DNA): TGTGCCAGCAGGTGGGGTGCATACGAGCAGTACTTC. Encoded protein: CASRWGAYEQYF.